Shown below are 28 T cell receptor beta chains from a single sample sequenced in a study of identical twins. TCRdb called the 5' RACE reads again in MiXCR, with one record for every CDR3 protein. The sample consists of more than 650,000 distinct CDR3 sequences, around 5.7% of them appearing once. Sequencing used naive T cells sorted from blood. These receptors were taken from a man aged 18-30 years in good health.

This clonotype was detected ten times or more. The genes are TRBV2 and TRBJ1-5; the D gene is possibly TRBD1 (5 bases). The CDR3 loop spans 16 amino acids. Trimming cost V 2 bases and J 0 bases, with 11 bases left between them. Germline V gives CDR1 SNHLY, CDR2 FYNNEI. For the CDR3, the DNA is TGTGCCAGCAGTGAATGGGGCAGGTTTAGCAATCAGCCCCAGCATTTT. Protein: CASSEWGRFSNQPQHF.

This clonotype was counted only a few times. This chain uses TRBV20-1 with TRBJ1-4, with a weak D call TRBD1 (5 bases). The V gene lost 5 bases and the J gene lost 3 bases, with 13 bases spanning the gap. Germline V gene sequence: CDR1 DFQATT, CDR2 SNEGSKA (reference sequence). CDR3 size: 14 residues. DNA for the CDR3: TGCAGTGCTGAAAATCGGGGGTCTAATGAAAAACTGTTTTTT. Amino acid sequence: CSAENRGSNEKLFF.

This clonotype has ten or more counts. CDR3 nucleotide sequence: TGTGCCAGCAGCGAGACGCCGGGCACAGATACGCAGTATTTT. Translation: CASSETPGTDTQYF. This chain connects TRBV5-5 to TRBJ2-3; D unclear. V was trimmed by 4 bases and J by 1 base, leaving 10 bases between them. Germline loops: CDR1 SGHKS, CDR2 YYEKEE (reference sequence). The CDR3 sequence is 14 residues long.

This clonotype appeared many times. The chain couples TRBV27 to TRBJ2-7; D perhaps matches TRBD1 (7 bases). CDR1 MNHEY and CDR2 SMNVEV come from the germline V gene (reference sequence). This CDR3 region has 14 residues. V gave up 2 bases and J gave up 4 bases, with 12 bases separating them. DNA for the CDR3: TGTGCCAGCAGTTTAGGCGGGACAGAATACGAGCAGTACTTC. Translated, it gives CASSLGGTEYEQYF.

As regards this clonotype: Mismatch with germline at one junction end may stem from a read error. The V and J genes are TRBV10-3 and TRBJ2-7, with D unclear. Germline V CDR1 and CDR2: ENHRY, SYGVKD. The CDR3 extends over 15 amino acids. CDR3 sequence reads: CAISAFEVPAYERYF. In DNA form, the CDR3 reads TGTGCCATCAGTGCCTTTGAGGTGCCCGCCTACGAGCGGTACTTC.

In this sample, this clonotype turned up a few times. The chain links TRBV5-1 to TRBJ2-6; D remains unclear. V shed 2 bases and J shed 0 bases, with 9 bases lying between them. This CDR3 spans 16 amino acids. CDR1 and CDR2 from the germline V gene are SGHRS and YFSETQ. The CDR3 spells CASSLGKLSGANVLTF. The CDR3 DNA is TGCGCCAGCAGCTTAGGCAAACTCTCTGGGGCCAACGTCCTGACTTTC.

Ten or more counts support this clonotype. The chain joins TRBV6-5 to TRBJ2-7; no clear D. Per germline, CDR1 MNHEY and CDR2 SVGAGI. The CDR3 loop spans 13 amino acids. V lost 2 bases to trimming and J lost 5 bases, with 10 bases between them. For the CDR3, the DNA is TGTGCCAGCAGTTACAGCGACACGAACGAGCAGTACTTC. It encodes CASSYSDTNEQYF.

The sample holds many counts of this clonotype. The rearrangement links TRBV12-3 or TRBV12-4 to TRBJ1-2, with 8 bases aligning to TRBD1. V was pared by 6 bases and J by 5 bases, with 8 bases of the junction left unmatched. The CDR3 length is 14 residues. CDR3 sequence: CASRLQGVSYGYTF. The CDR3 DNA is TGTGCCAGCAGATTACAGGGGGTTAGTTATGGCTACACCTTC.

Of note for this clonotype: Since the CDR3 does not end with the conserved phenylalanine or tryptophan, this likely comes from a read error. V is TRBV7-2 and J is TRBJ1-2, with D possibly TRBD1 on 6 matching bases. This CDR3 has 16 residues. Germline CDR1 reads SGHTA; CDR2 reads FQGNSA. Trimming cost V 5 bases and J 0 bases, with 16 bases left between them. CDR3 DNA: TGTGCCAGCAGCGGACGTGGGACACCTTCTAACTATGGCTACACCGTC. Translation: CASSGRGTPSNYGYTV.

This clonotype was observed a few times. This chain joins TRBV5-1 and TRBJ2-7; no definite D call. From germline, CDR1 is SGHRS and CDR2 YFSETQ. The CDR3 length is 15 residues. The V and J ends lost 0 bases and 0 bases respectively, with 10 bases between them. The CDR3 reads CASSLDAAPSYEQYF. In DNA form, the CDR3 reads TGCGCCAGCAGCTTGGACGCAGCGCCCTCCTACGAGCAGTACTTC.

The V gene is TRBV3-1, the J gene TRBJ1-4; possible D gene TRBD1, 5 bases. V lost 3 bases and J lost 8, with 19 bases in between. The length of the CDR3 is 16 residues. CDR1 and CDR2 (germline): LGHDT, YNNKEL (reference sequence). CDR3 DNA: TGTGCCAGCAGCCATCGGAACCAGGGAGTATCCGAAAAACTGTTTTTT. It yields the protein CASSHRNQGVSEKLFF.

This clonotype has ten or more counts. The chain couples TRBV10-2 to TRBJ2-7, with 8 bases identical to TRBD2. The CDR3 is 17 residues long. J lost 0 bases, V lost 8 bases, and 15 bases had no gene match. Germline loops: CDR1 WSHSY, CDR2 SAAADI. CDR3 sequence reads: CASESSGPSSRSYEQYV. The CDR3 DNA follows: TGCGCCAGCGAGTCTAGCGGGCCAAGTTCCCGCTCCTACGAGCAGTACGTC.

The DNA of the CDR3 is TGTGCCAGCAGCCAATGGAGAAGATGGGCAGATACGCAGTATTTT. Translated, it gives CASSQWRRWADTQYF. The V call is TRBV14, the J call TRBJ2-3; D is undetermined. Germline values: CDR1 SGHDN, CDR2 FVKESK. The CDR3 extends over 15 amino acids. Trimming pared 2 bases from V and 4 bases from J, leaving 13 bases between.

This clonotype was seen many times. The chain joins TRBV12-3 or TRBV12-4 to TRBJ2-2, with D perhaps matching TRBD2 (5 bases). Trimming removed 6 bases at V and 5 bases at J, with 16 bases between. This CDR3 is 15 amino acids long. The CDR3 reads CASSTRGDATGELFF. As DNA, the CDR3 is TGTGCCAGCAGCACCCGGGGTGATGCTACCGGGGAGCTGTTTTTT.

A few counts support this clonotype. The chain links TRBV4-2 to TRBJ1-4; 7 bases match TRBD1. The CDR3 is made up of 12 amino acids. Germline V lookup: CDR1 LGHNA, CDR2 YNFKEQ. The J segment lost 14 bases and the V segment lost 2 bases, leaving 5 bases of the junction unmatched. CDR3 in DNA: TGTGCCAGCAGCCAACAACCGGGACAGCTGTTTTTT. Translated, it gives CASSQQPGQLFF.

The J gene is TRBJ1-5, the V gene TRBV6-1, with D unclear. The CDR3 runs to 13 residues. With 0 bases removed from V and 7 bases from J, the gap between germline ends came to 7 bases. The germline CDR1 and CDR2 sequences are MNHNS and SASEGT. CDR3 coding DNA: TGTGCCAGCAGTGAAGCTGGGTTACAGCCCCAGCATTTT. It encodes CASSEAGLQPQHF.

This clonotype has a count of ten or more. The rearrangement joins TRBV5-1 to TRBJ2-2; no definite D call. CDR1 and CDR2 from the germline V gene are SGHRS and YFSETQ. Trimming took off 5 bases at V and 0 bases at J, with 8 bases between the two ends. The length of the CDR3 is 14 residues. This CDR3 is CASRETTNTGELFF. The CDR3, as DNA: TGCGCCAGCAGGGAGACGACGAACACCGGGGAGCTGTTTTTT.

In this sample, this clonotype turned up many times. The chain has TRBV7-9 and TRBJ2-7, with D possibly being TRBD2 (5 bases). Germline CDR1 reads SEHNR; CDR2 reads FQNEAQ (reference sequence). The length of the CDR3 is 15 residues. Trimming removed 5 bases from V and 0 bases from J, with 14 bases in between. Here the CDR3 DNA reads TGTGCCAGCAGCCCAGCTGGACTCCGCTCCTACGAGCAGTACTTC. Its protein product is CASSPAGLRSYEQYF.

This clonotype was counted only a few times. The chain has TRBV6-2 or TRBV6-3 and TRBJ2-7; 10 nucleotides match TRBD2. This CDR3 region has 16 residues. V was clipped by 2 bases and J by 2 bases; unmatched bases: 6. CDR1 MNHEY and CDR2 SVGEGT come from the germline V gene. This chain's CDR3 is CASSYPQLAGPYEQYF. In DNA form, the CDR3 reads TGTGCCAGCAGTTACCCTCAACTAGCGGGGCCCTACGAGCAGTACTTC.

In its sample, this clonotype was seen many times. The rearrangement links TRBV12-3 or TRBV12-4 to TRBJ2-7, with no clear D. With 10 bases removed from V and 6 bases from J, the gap between germline ends came to 13 bases. The CDR3 length is 11 residues. The CDR3 spells CATQGSTEQYF. The CDR3 nucleotides read TGTGCCACCCAAGGGTCTACCGAGCAGTACTTC.

This clonotype was observed many times. CDR3 coding DNA: TGTGCCAGCAGGAGGGGAGTCGGTGAAAAACTGTTTTTT. This translates into CASRRGVGEKLFF. This chain links TRBV6-1 with TRBJ1-4, with a tentative D call TRBD1 (5 bases). Germline-derived CDR1 and CDR2 are MNHNS and SASEGT. This CDR3 comprises 13 residues. V lost 6 bases to trimming and J lost 7 bases, with 12 bases between them.

The chain joins TRBV7-2 to TRBJ2-1; 9 bases are a match to TRBD2. The germline V gene encodes CDR1 SGHTA and CDR2 FQGNSA. The junction had 15 bases not matched to a gene; V was cut back by 5 bases and J by 7 bases. The CDR3 covers 17 residues. CDR3 bases: TGTGCCAGCAGCCTGGGTGCTAGCGGGGCCTCGTTGAATGAGCAGTTCTTC. Residues: CASSLGASGASLNEQFF.

In this sample, this clonotype turned up many times. The V gene is TRBV12-3 or TRBV12-4, the J gene TRBJ2-7; the match to TRBD2 covers 10 bases. This CDR3 spans 14 amino acids. V was clipped by 0 bases and J by 12 bases; unmatched bases: 8. The CDR3: CASSLASLAGDPYF. Here the CDR3 DNA reads TGTGCCAGCAGTTTAGCGAGTCTAGCGGGAGATCCGTACTTC.

The rearrangement uses TRBV20-1 and TRBJ2-7; D possibly uses TRBD1 or TRBD2 (6 bases each). V lost 3 bases, J lost 5 bases, and 14 bases lay in between. The CDR3 extends over 13 amino acids. Germline values: CDR1 DFQATT, CDR2 SNEGSKA (reference sequence). The CDR3 DNA follows: TGCAGTGCTAGCAGTGCAGGGGAGGACGAGCAGTACGTC. It translates to CSASSAGEDEQYV.

The rearrangement uses TRBV20-1 and TRBJ2-3; D possibly corresponds to TRBD2 (6 bases). V gave up 7 bases and J gave up 4 bases, with 12 bases separating them. This CDR3 has 12 residues. Germline assignment: CDR1 DFQATT and CDR2 SNEGSKA (reference sequence). CDR3 in amino acids: CSGIAVPDTQYF. The CDR3 DNA reads as TGCAGTGGAATAGCGGTCCCAGATACGCAGTATTTT.

At least ten counts were recorded for this clonotype. The chain combines TRBV28 with TRBJ2-3; TRBD2 aligns across 14 bases. This CDR3 is 17 amino acids long. V gave up 5 bases and J gave up 1 base; unmatched junction bases: 5. The germline V gene has CDR1 MDHEN and CDR2 SYDVKM. This CDR3 reads CASSPTSGRAGTDTQYF. The CDR3 DNA sequence: TGTGCCAGCAGTCCGACTAGCGGGAGGGCCGGCACAGATACGCAGTATTTT.

This clonotype occurred many times. The J gene is TRBJ1-5, the V gene TRBV27, with D hard to call. This CDR3 is built from 14 residues. Germline CDR1 is MNHEY and CDR2 is SMNVEV (reference sequence). V lost 0 bases, J lost 7 bases, and 10 bases lay in between. This CDR3 is CASSLSGIGQPQHF. CDR3 nucleotides: TGTGCCAGCAGTTTATCAGGGATAGGGCAGCCCCAGCATTTT.

The chain combines TRBV6-2 or TRBV6-3 with TRBJ1-5, with D unresolved. The CDR3 extends over 12 amino acids. The germline V and J ends were trimmed by 8 bases and 4 bases, with 9 bases remaining between them. Looked up from germline, CDR1 is MNHEY and CDR2 is SVGEGT. CDR3 loop: CASGWGNQPQHF. Here the CDR3 DNA reads TGTGCCAGCGGTTGGGGTAATCAGCCCCAGCATTTT.